A selection of T cell receptor beta chains follows, all from one sample in a study of cytomegalovirus exposure and HLA in healthy donors. Generated by immunoSEQ multiplex PCR, the TCRdb table keeps only in-frame clones and is missing some. The table has under 250,000 clones, about nine tenths seen once. The sample taken for sequencing was PBMCs. The receptors here all came from a woman younger than 35 in good health and CMV-seropositive. The conserved cysteine and the conserved F or W are not part of the CDR3 here.

v_gene,CDR3aa
TRBV15,ATSRDLPGQGNYGYT
TRBV5-5,ASSFRDTDTQY
TRBV6-5,ASNPGGGYT
TRBV5-4,ASSSGGGNYEQY
TRBV28,ASQGSNQPQH
TRBV30,AWGTDRGKGNQPQH
TRBV7-2,ASIIKDRTAYNEQF
TRBV2,ASGALSSGANVLT
TRBV7-8,ASSLEEMSYT
TRBV12-5,ASTKLAGGPNEQF
TRBV5-4,ASSPRGTEAF
TRBV28,ASSFSYVAGHYGYT
TRBV7-2,ASSFRTSGDTEQY
TRBV27,ASSLRPRTVVQGYT
TRBV23-1,ASSAIPAPGQGELYGYT
TRBV20-1,SAPTGYGYT
TRBV25-1,ASSGGREQF
TRBV5-4,ASSLPTGEETQY
TRBV28,ASSLLSSPSGTRRVTGELF
TRBV6-6,ASKSQGVSYEQY
TRBV5-4,ASRPTSGNYNEQF
TRBV28,ASSFSGMRTEAF
TRBV28,ATRRTNTEAF